The rows below give T cell receptor beta chains drawn from one sample of a study of identical twins. TCRdb passed the 5' RACE reads through MiXCR, listing each CDR3 protein once. The sample has 200,000 to 250,000 distinct CDR3 sequences; approximately 11% are singletons. The same specimen was also included in a second study, on yellow fever vaccine responses in identical twins.

Material: memory (CD45RO+) T cells sorted from blood. The source of these receptors is a woman between 18 and 30 years old in good health. Both conserved end residues are part of each CDR3. D genes are given only for firm matches. The size entry is marked missing in some rows and otherwise reads once, few, many or a size class.

TRBV18,NA,NA,TRBJ2-7,CASSRQGGLDEQYF,TGTGCCAGCTCACGACAGGGAGGTTTGGACGAGCAGTACTTC
TRBV6-1,NA,NA,TRBJ1-2,CASTLGRYYGYTF,TGTGCCAGCACCCTGGGACGGTACTATGGCTACACCTTC
TRBV2,NA,TRBD1,TRBJ2-7,CASSREPGQGYEQYF,TGTGCCAGCAGTCGGGAACCGGGACAGGGGTACGAGCAGTACTTC
TRBV12-3/TRBV12-4,NA,NA,TRBJ1-1,CASSLKEGRWTEAFF,TGTGCCAGCAGTTTAAAGGAGGGACGATGGACTGAAGCTTTCTTT
TRBV18,NA,TRBD2,TRBJ2-1,CASSPVGKREDYNEQFF,TGTGCCAGCTCACCAGTAGGCAAGCGGGAGGACTACAATGAGCAGTTCTTC
TRBV20-1,many,NA,TRBJ2-1,CSATQGESSYNEQFF,TGCAGTGCTACACAGGGCGAAAGCTCCTACAATGAGCAGTTCTTC
TRBV7-9,many,TRBD1,TRBJ2-1,CASSLGGQGRPGNEQFF,TGTGCCAGCAGCTTAGGGGGACAGGGACGGCCTGGCAATGAGCAGTTCTTC
TRBV5-5,NA,NA,TRBJ2-1,CASSFGTITYNEQFF,TGTGCCAGCAGCTTCGGGACAATCACCTACAATGAGCAGTTCTTC
TRBV7-2,few,TRBD1,TRBJ2-7,CASSLERTGASYEQYF,TGTGCCAGCAGCCTAGAAAGGACAGGGGCCTCCTACGAGCAGTACTTC
TRBV4-3,few,TRBD2,TRBJ2-2,CASTSGGPNTGELFF,TGCGCCAGCACCTCGGGAGGGCCGAACACCGGGGAGCTGTTTTTT
TRBV28,NA,NA,TRBJ2-2,CASSWGRYGELFF,TGTGCCAGCAGTTGGGGGAGGTACGGGGAGCTGTTTTTT
TRBV11-2,many,NA,TRBJ2-7,CASSYSKLAREQYF,TGTGCCAGCAGCTATTCAAAACTAGCCCGGGAGCAGTACTTC
TRBV5-5,NA,NA,TRBJ2-7,CAISAGRTVSLEQYF,TGTGCCATCAGCGCCGGCCGGACAGTTAGTCTCGAGCAGTACTTC
TRBV27,few,NA,TRBJ2-7,CASSKTYRLHHEQYF,TGTGCCAGCTCTAAGACGTACCGTCTTCATCACGAGCAGTACTTC
TRBV10-3,many,TRBD2,TRBJ2-2,CAISETSGSTGELFF,TGTGCCATCAGTGAGACTAGCGGGAGCACCGGGGAGCTGTTTTTT
TRBV20-1,many,TRBD2,TRBJ2-3,CSARGATSGDFF,TGCAGTGCTAGAGGTGCGACTAGCGGGGACTTTTTC
TRBV7-3,NA,TRBD2,TRBJ2-2,CASSLTLAGGELFF,TGTGCCAGCAGCCTTACACTAGCGGGGGGGGAGCTGTTTTTT
TRBV20-1,many,TRBD1,TRBJ2-7,CSASGTVDYEQYF,TGCAGTGCTAGCGGGACAGTGGATTACGAGCAGTACTTC
TRBV25-1,NA,TRBD2,TRBJ2-1,CASRGGPGTSGGVVQFF,TGTGCCAGCAGAGGGGGTCCCGGGACTAGCGGGGGGGTTGTACAGTTCTTC
TRBV11-2,NA,NA,TRBJ2-7,CASSNHRGDSTYEQYF,TGTGCCAGCAGCAACCATCGGGGGGACAGCACCTACGAGCAGTACTTC
TRBV18,many,NA,TRBJ2-7,CASSPGQSSYEQYF,TGTGCCAGCTCACCGGGACAAAGCTCCTACGAGCAGTACTTC
TRBV21-1,few,NA,TRBJ2-3,CASSKDGGLLSTDTQYF,TGTGCCAGCAGCAAAGACGGGGGCCTACTTAGCACAGATACGCAGTATTTT
TRBV29-1,NA,NA,TRBJ2-7,CSVEGLGKTSSYEQYF,TGCAGCGTTGAAGGGTTAGGTAAGACGAGCTCCTACGAGCAGTACTTC
TRBV2,NA,TRBD1,TRBJ2-7,CASTARRTDRGNEQYF,TGTGCCAGCACGGCGCGGAGGACGGACAGGGGGAACGAGCAGTACTTC
TRBV19,few,TRBD1,TRBJ2-1,CASSPRGQPTVNEQFF,TGTGCCAGTAGTCCCCGGGGACAGCCCACAGTCAATGAGCAGTTCTTC
TRBV3-1,many,NA,TRBJ2-3,CASSQGVSTDTQYF,TGTGCCAGCAGCCAGGGAGTGAGCACAGATACGCAGTATTTT
TRBV28,NA,TRBD1,TRBJ2-7,CASFGRDRGREQYF,TGTGCCAGCTTCGGGCGGGACAGGGGGCGAGAGCAGTACTTC
TRBV6-2/TRBV6-3,few,TRBD2,TRBJ2-1,CASSYQREYNEQFF,TGTGCCAGCAGTTACCAGCGGGAGTACAATGAGCAGTTCTTC
TRBV20-1,NA,TRBD1,TRBJ1-3,CSASRQGWGNTIYF,TGCAGTGCTAGTAGACAGGGTTGGGGAAACACCATATATTTT
TRBV12-3/TRBV12-4,few,NA,TRBJ2-3,CASRGEGTDTQYF,TGTGCCAGCAGGGGCGAGGGGACAGATACGCAGTATTTT
TRBV30,NA,TRBD1,TRBJ2-4,CAWRKGQGVAKNIQYF,TGTGCCTGGAGAAAGGGACAGGGGGTAGCCAAAAACATTCAGTACTTC